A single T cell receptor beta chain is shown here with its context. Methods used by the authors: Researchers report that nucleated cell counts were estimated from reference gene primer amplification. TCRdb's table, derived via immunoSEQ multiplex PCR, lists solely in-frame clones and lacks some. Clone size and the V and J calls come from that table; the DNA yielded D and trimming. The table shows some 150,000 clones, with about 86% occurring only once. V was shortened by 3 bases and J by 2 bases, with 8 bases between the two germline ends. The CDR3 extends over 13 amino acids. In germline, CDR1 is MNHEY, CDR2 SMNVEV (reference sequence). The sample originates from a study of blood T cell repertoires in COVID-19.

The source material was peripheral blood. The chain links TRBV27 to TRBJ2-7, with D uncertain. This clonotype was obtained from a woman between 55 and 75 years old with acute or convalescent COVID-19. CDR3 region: CASSFSVTYEQYF. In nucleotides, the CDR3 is TGTGCCAGCAGTTTTTCGGTCACCTACGAGCAGTACTTC.